The sample holds many counts of the clone carrying this TCR beta chain. What it recognizes is unknown. The cDNA was generated through 5'RACE incorporating 10-nucleotide random UMIs. In TCRdb, the 5' RACE reads were re-called with MiXCR into one record per CDR3 protein. In the table there are tens of thousands of distinct CDR3 sequences, approximately 15% of which are singletons. The germline V gene has CDR1 KGHDR and CDR2 SFDVKD. J was trimmed by 0 bases and V by 4 bases; bases with no gene match: 5. The CDR3 totals 16 residues. The data were taken from a study of neurological immune-mediated disorders. Unsorted libraries were generated from 2 million PBMCs. These cells had been stored in RNAlater at -80 C. Study-level results: Patients with HTLV-1-associated myelopathy had the highest level of TCR clonal expansion, whereas patients with multiple sclerosis had the lowest level, falling beneath the level found in healthy controls.

The clonotype comes from a female donor with HTLV-1-associated myelopathy (HAM/TSP). Sequenced sample: PBMCs. The chain couples TRBV24-1 to TRBJ2-1, with 7 positions matching TRBD2. CDR3 amino acids: CATSDPGRASYNEQFF. CDR3 sequence (DNA): TGTGCCACCAGTGACCCTGGGAGGGCCTCCTACAATGAGCAGTTCTTC.